Presented here are 2 T cell receptor beta chains from one specimen sequenced in a study of blood T cell repertoires in COVID-19. Produced via immunoSEQ multiplex PCR; TCRdb's table is partial and in-frame only. This sample has roughly 52,000 clones, with about 87% found just once. Material: peripheral blood. The receptors originated from a man in his forties with COVID-19, enrolled during active disease.

The rearrangement uses TRBV27 and TRBJ1-6; D is perhaps TRBD1 (5 bases). V shed 10 bases and J shed 10 bases, with 20 bases lying between them. The CDR3 runs to 14 residues. The germline V gene encodes CDR1 MNHEY and CDR2 SMNVEV (reference sequence). CDR3: CATWGQGVGSPLHF. The CDR3 DNA follows: TGTGCCACGTGGGGCCAGGGCGTGGGGTCACCCCTCCACTTT.

The chain is built from TRBV10-3 and TRBJ2-7, with D perhaps TRBD2 (6 bases). Germline lookup yields CDR1 ENHRY and CDR2 SYGVKD. Trimming shortened V by 6 bases and J by 0 bases, and 12 bases separated the two germline ends. The CDR3 extends over 14 amino acids. The CDR3 here is CAIRRDLSSYEQYF. The CDR3 DNA is TGTGCCATCAGGCGGGACTTAAGCTCCTACGAGCAGTACTTC.